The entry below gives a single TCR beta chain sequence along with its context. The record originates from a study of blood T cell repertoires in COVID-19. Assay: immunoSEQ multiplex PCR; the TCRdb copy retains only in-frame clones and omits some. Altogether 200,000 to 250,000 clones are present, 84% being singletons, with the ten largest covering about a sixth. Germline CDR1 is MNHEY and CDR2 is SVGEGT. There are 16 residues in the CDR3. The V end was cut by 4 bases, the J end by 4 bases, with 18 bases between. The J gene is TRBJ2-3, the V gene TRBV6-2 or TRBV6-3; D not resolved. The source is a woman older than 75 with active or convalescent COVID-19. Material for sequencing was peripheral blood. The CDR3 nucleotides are TGTGCCAGCAGTTTTAAGCTGACGACGCAGGCAGATACGCAGTATTTT. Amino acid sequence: CASSFKLTTQADTQYF.